This T cell receptor (beta chain) was profiled in a study of identical twins. Findings of the study overall: Insertion counts were lower in abundant cord blood beta clonotypes, a trend that memory repertoires did not show. Out-of-frame alpha sequences that twins shared showed excess low generation probability. Sharing of beta out-of-frame sequences by twins showed a weaker excess.

Through template switching, a universal primer site was introduced, and the cDNA contained unique molecular identifiers. TCRdb fed the 5' RACE reads into MiXCR, producing one record per CDR3 protein. Of hundreds of thousands of distinct CDR3 sequences listed, less than 10% are singletons. V was shortened by 5 bases and J by 4 bases, with 9 bases between the two germline ends. The CDR3 extends over 13 amino acids. CDR1 is MNHNS and CDR2 is SASEGT in the germline V gene. This clonotype was detected ten times or more. Its antigen is still unknown. These same data were also listed under a study on yellow fever vaccine responses in identical twins.

Sequencing was done on a sample of PBMCs. This sequence joins TRBV6-1 and TRBJ1-3; D is undetermined. The receptor's source is a woman aged 18-30 years in good health. The CDR3: CASSTGPGNTIYF. The CDR3 DNA follows: TGTGCCAGCAGTACCGGACCGGGAAACACCATATATTTT.